Reported below is one T cell receptor (beta chain). What it binds is unknown. This sample was included in a study of T cell clonotyping in hematopoietic cell transplantation. The time point here: recipient sample about 28 days before transplant, after cytoreduction. The table came from immunoSEQ multiplex PCR; TCRdb's copy has only in-frame clones and leaves some out. The sample records approximately 28,000 clones, 70% to 85% being singletons. The CDR3 consists of 15 residues. Study results and caveats: Higher Inverse Simpson Index values in graft donor and pretransplant recipient predicted broader posttransplant TCR diversity.

The gene calls are TRBV12-1 and TRBJ2-5; TRBD2 is the table's D call and was not checked against the DNA. TRBV12-1 is listed as a pseudogene. The sequencing used peripheral blood mononuclear cells, collected before stem cell transplant. The origin of this receptor is a woman aged 60-75 years with acute myeloid leukemia. Some clones in this sample may be carry-over from other donors' samples. CDR3 in amino acids: CASSRLLAGFETQYF. DNA of the CDR3: TGTGCCAGCAGCCGCCTACTAGCGGGATTTGAGACCCAGTACTTC.